This T cell receptor beta chain was recovered during a study of cytomegalovirus exposure and HLA in healthy donors. Broader study findings: It was about 180 TCR beta chains that were listed as cytomegalovirus-associated.

Profiling relied on immunoSEQ multiplex PCR, and the TCRdb table lists in-frame clones only, not all of them. The sample comprises 110,000 to 150,000 clones, 88% of which are singletons, and approximately 7.5% rests with the top ten. A note on this clone: Its antigen is still unknown.

The V gene's germline CDR1 is SNHLY and CDR2 FYNNEI. The ends were cut back, 6 bases at V and 6 bases at J, with 17 bases in the middle. The CDR3 runs 14 residues. Sequencing was done on a sample of PBMCs. The gene calls are TRBV2 and TRBJ1-1; a weak D match, TRBD1 (5 bases). The sequence came from a woman in her late teens or twenties in good health and CMV-seropositive. Written as DNA, the CDR3 is TGTGCCAGCAGGCCGGGACTATCACTGGCTGAAGCTTTCTTT. Residues: CASRPGLSLAEAFF. The full variable domain, rest sourced from reference TRBV2 and TRBJ1-1, is EPEVTQTPSHQVTQMGQEVILRCVPISNHLYFYWYRQILGQKVEFLVSFYNNEISEKSEIFDDQFSVERPDGSNFTLKIRSTKLEDSAMYFCASRPGLSLAEAFFGQGTRLTVV.